This entry lists 21 T cell receptor beta chains sequenced from one sample in a study of cytomegalovirus exposure and HLA in healthy donors. The PCR was carried out with 60 Vbeta primers and 13 Jbeta primers. The protocol was immunoSEQ multiplex PCR, while the TCRdb copy is restricted to in-frame clones and leaves out a portion. The table shows over 150,000 clones, with 84% occurring only once. The sample was PBMCs. These TCRs come from a man aged 18-30 years in good health and CMV-seronegative.

This chain links TRBV4-1 with TRBJ2-1; D remains unclear. The CDR3 totals 14 residues. Per the germline V gene, CDR1 is MGHRA and CDR2 is YSYEKL. V was cut by 0 bases and J by 4 bases, with 7 bases left in between. The CDR3 nucleotides are TGCGCCAGCAGCCAAGATAACAGTTACAATGAGCAGTTCTTC. Translated, it gives CASSQDNSYNEQFF.

This chain links TRBV5-4 with TRBJ2-5; 15 bases align to TRBD2. The CDR3 extends over 18 amino acids. V lost 4 bases, J lost 1 base, and 8 bases stayed unmatched. CDR1 and CDR2 (germline): SGHNT, YYREEE (reference sequence). The CDR3 coding sequence is TGTGCCAGCAGCATCGGACTAGCGGGAGGGTTCCCCCAAGAGACCCAGTACTTC. It is translated as CASSIGLAGGFPQETQYF. The full variable domain, completed using reference TRBV5-4 and TRBJ2-5, is ETGVTQSPTHLIKTRGQQVTLRCSSQSGHNTVSWYQQALGQGPQFIFQYYREEENGRGNFPPRFSGLQFPNYSSELNVNALELDDSALYLCASSIGLAGGFPQETQYFGPGTRLLVL.

The chain joins TRBV29-1 to TRBJ2-2; 10 nucleotides match TRBD2. CDR3 size: 16 residues. Trimming removed 1 base from V and 1 base from J; junction bases left unmatched: 3. From germline, CDR1 is SQVTM and CDR2 ANQGSEA. CDR3 coding DNA: TGCAGCGTTGAAGTGTTAGCGGGGGGGAACACCGGGGAGCTGTTTTTT. Amino acids: CSVEVLAGGNTGELFF.

CDR3 DNA: TGCGCCAGCAGCTTGGCCAAAGCCACCGGGGAGCTGTTTTTT. It yields the protein CASSLAKATGELFF. V is TRBV5-1 and J is TRBJ2-2; no definite D call. CDR3 length equals 14 residues. Trimming left V 0 bases short and J 4 bases short, with 7 bases between. The V gene's germline CDR1 is SGHRS and CDR2 YFSETQ.

This clone appeared once. This sequence joins TRBV15 and TRBJ1-1; D is undetermined. The CDR3 consists of 14 residues. The V end was cut by 1 base, the J end by 5 bases, with 11 bases between. The germline V gene has CDR1 LNHNV and CDR2 YYDKDF (reference sequence). CDR3 nucleotide sequence: TGTGCCACCAGCAGAGCCGCGTTTAGTACTGAAGCTTTCTTT. It codes for CATSRAAFSTEAFF.

This rearrangement joins TRBV5-3 to TRBJ2-4; 10 nucleotides match TRBD1. TRBV5-3 is designated an ORF whose function remains uncertain. The CDR3 covers 15 residues. With V trimmed by 10 bases and J by 0 bases, 7 bases remained unmatched. CDR3 DNA sequence: TGTGCCCGGGACAGGGGTTCACTAGCCAAAAACATTCAGTACTTC. Translation: CARDRGSLAKNIQYF.

Here the CDR3 DNA reads TGTGCCAGTAAAGCGGGAGGGGGGTCCAAGACCCAGTACTTC. Its protein product is CASKAGGGSKTQYF. V and J are TRBV2 and TRBJ2-5; TRBD2 matches at 10 bases. Germline V gene data show CDR1 as SNHLY and CDR2 as FYNNEI. The CDR3 has 14 amino acids. The trim removed 9 bases at V and 6 bases at J, leaving 10 bases unmatched.

This clone was observed a few times. The chain employs TRBV5-5 and TRBJ1-5, with TRBD1 matching over 7 bases. This CDR3 comprises 19 residues. The germline CDR1 and CDR2 sequences are SGHKS and YYEKEE (reference sequence). Unmatched junction bases numbered 18, after V lost 5 bases and J lost 1 base. CDR3 sequence reads: CASSPHPGHPGQSNQPQHF. The CDR3 region has the DNA TGTGCCAGCAGTCCGCATCCGGGCCACCCGGGACAGAGCAATCAGCCCCAGCATTTT. The full variable domain, rest sourced from reference TRBV5-5 and TRBJ1-5, is DAGVTQSPTHLIKTRGQQVTLRCSPISGHKSVSWYQQVLGQGPQFIFQYYEKEERGRGNFPDRFSARQFPNYSSELNVNALLLGDSALYLCASSPHPGHPGQSNQPQHFGDGTRLSIL.

The CDR3 is CASSSDYRGLYEQYF. The CDR3 DNA reads TGTGCCAGCAGCTCCGACTACAGGGGGCTATACGAGCAGTACTTC. This chain joins TRBV9 and TRBJ2-7; 9 bases are shared with TRBD1. There are 15 residues in the CDR3. J lost 4 bases, V lost 4 bases, and 9 bases had no gene match. Looked up from germline, CDR1 is SGDLS and CDR2 is YYNGEE.

The chain combines TRBV7-2 with TRBJ2-3; 9 bases agree with TRBD2. V was pared by 6 bases and J by 2 bases, with 6 bases of the junction left unmatched. The CDR3 length is 15 residues. CDR1 and CDR2 (germline): SGHTA, FQGNSA. DNA of the CDR3: TGTGCCAGCAGAAGACCGGGACTAGCCACAGATACGCAGTATTTT. Translated: CASRRPGLATDTQYF. The complete variable domain, with remaining parts taken from reference TRBV7-2 and TRBJ2-3, reads GAGVSQSPSNKVTEKGKDVELRCDPISGHTALYWYRQSLGQGLEFLIYFQGNSAPDKSGLPSDRFSAERTGGSVSTLTIQRTQQEDSAVYLCASRRPGLATDTQYFGPGTRLTVL.

This clone has just a few counts. The genes are TRBV4-3 and TRBJ2-1, with 10 positions matching TRBD2. The V segment lost 5 bases and the J segment 8 bases; nucleotides outside the gene matches: 12. The CDR3 contains 16 residues. Germline-derived CDR1 and CDR2 are LGHNA and YSLEER. Written as DNA, the CDR3 is TGCGCCAGCAGCAAGCGGGCTAGCGGGAGAGGGGATGAGCAGTTCTTC. Translated, it gives CASSKRASGRGDEQFF.

The chain combines TRBV6-5 with TRBJ2-1; D remains ambiguous. CDR3 length equals 12 residues. The germline gives CDR1 MNHEY, CDR2 SVGAGI. With 4 bases removed from V and 12 bases from J, the gap between germline ends came to 13 bases. CDR3 DNA: TGTGCCAGCAGTTTCCCGGGTCGTACGCAGTTCTTC. It specifies CASSFPGRTQFF.

This chain uses TRBV15 with TRBJ2-7, with D perhaps matching TRBD1 (5 bases). Germline lookup yields CDR1 LNHNV and CDR2 YYDKDF (reference sequence). The CDR3 is made up of 14 amino acids. V was cut by 0 bases and J by 3 bases, with 9 bases left in between. This CDR3 is CATSRDRVGYEQYF. In nucleotides, the CDR3 is TGTGCCACCAGCAGAGACAGGGTAGGCTACGAGCAGTACTTC.

The chain carries TRBV27 and TRBJ1-6, with D hard to call. CDR1 and CDR2 (germline): MNHEY, SMNVEV (reference sequence). CDR3 size: 14 residues. V lost 0 bases and J lost 7, with 7 bases in between. The CDR3 nucleotides are TGTGCCAGCAGTTTATCCGGGAGGAATTCACCCCTCCACTTT. Translating gives CASSLSGRNSPLHF.

The V call is TRBV4-2, the J call TRBJ1-1, with 9 bases aligning to TRBD1. CDR3 length: 19 residues. Germline lookup yields CDR1 LGHNA and CDR2 YNFKEQ. V was clipped by 0 bases and J by 3 bases; unmatched bases: 14. Written as DNA, the CDR3 is TGTGCCAGCAGCCAAGATTTGGGACAGGGATATCGGGTGGACACTGAAGCTTTCTTT. Its protein product is CASSQDLGQGYRVDTEAFF.

This clone was detected only a few times. This sequence joins TRBV5-1 and TRBJ1-4; D not certain. Germline V lookup: CDR1 SGHRS, CDR2 YFSETQ. The length of the CDR3 is 14 residues. V was shortened by 4 bases and J by 4 bases, with 11 bases between the two germline ends. The CDR3 sequence: CASSGSGLNEKLFF. The CDR3 DNA reads TGCGCCAGCAGCGGGTCAGGACTTAATGAAAAACTGTTTTTT.

The chain combines TRBV9 with TRBJ1-4; D is possibly TRBD1 (5 bases). CDR3 length: 15 residues. The ends were cut back, 0 bases at V and 8 bases at J, with 14 bases in the middle. Germline V gene sequence: CDR1 SGDLS, CDR2 YYNGEE. The CDR3 protein is CASSVDGRAREKLFF. Written as DNA, the CDR3 is TGTGCCAGCAGCGTAGACGGCAGGGCTCGGGAAAAACTGTTTTTT. Full variable domain (missing parts from reference TRBV9 and TRBJ1-4): DSGVTQTPKHLITATGQRVTLRCSPRSGDLSVYWYQQSLDQGLQFLIQYYNGEERAKGNILERFSAQQFPDLHSELNLSSLELGDSALYFCASSVDGRAREKLFFGSGTQLSVL.

This chain connects TRBV5-1 to TRBJ2-6; D uncertain. V gave up 9 bases and J gave up 1 base, with 11 bases separating them. This CDR3 spans 14 amino acids. Germline V CDR1 and CDR2: SGHRS, YFSETQ. Here the CDR3 reads CATRHPSGANVLTF. The CDR3 nucleotides are TGCGCCACCAGACACCCTTCTGGGGCCAACGTCCTGACTTTC. Full variable domain (outside the CDR3, taken from reference TRBV5-1 and TRBJ2-6): KAGVTQTPRYLIKTRGQQVTLSCSPISGHRSVSWYQQTPGQGLQFLFEYFSETQRNKGNFPGRFSGRQFSNSRSEMNVSTLELGDSALYLCATRHPSGANVLTFGAGSRLTVL.

This chain joins TRBV5-1 and TRBJ2-5, with 10 nucleotides matching TRBD1. The better agreement between TRBJ2-7 and the DNA end casts doubt on the J call. CDR1 is SGHRS, CDR2 YFSETQ, per germline. CDR3 length: 15 residues. CDR3: CASSLPGQGSYEQYF. The CDR3 DNA is TGCGCCAGCAGCTTACCGGGACAGGGGTCCTACGAGCAGTACTTC.

The chain joins TRBV4-1 to TRBJ2-4; TRBD2 might be the D (5 bases). Per the germline V gene, CDR1 is MGHRA and CDR2 is YSYEKL. CDR3 size: 16 residues. V was trimmed by 5 bases and J by 7 bases, leaving 21 bases between them. Here the CDR3 reads CASSTPRGAVPNIQYF. CDR3 sequence (DNA): TGCGCCAGCAGCACCCCACGGGGAGCGGTTCCGAACATTCAGTACTTC.

The chain couples TRBV28 to TRBJ2-7; D may be TRBD2 (6 bases). Trimming removed 10 bases from V and 6 bases from J, with 10 bases in between. This CDR3 comprises 10 residues. CDR1 is MDHEN, CDR2 SYDVKM, per germline. The chain's CDR3 is CATLGGEQYF. CDR3 sequence (DNA): TGTGCCACCCTCGGGGGCGAGCAGTACTTC.